The 28 T cell receptor beta chains below come from one sample, sequenced in a study of blood T cells in healthy people across ages. With a J-beta primer mix and a sample-barcoded 5' primer, a second PCR ran about 6 to 11 cycles. TCRdb re-derived calls from the 5' RACE reads in MiXCR, one entry per CDR3 protein. The profile shows 780,000 or so distinct CDR3 sequences, roughly 25% of them singletons. Another study also made use of these data, one on T cells of mothers and their children.

The sample comprised blood. All receptors derive from a boy aged 5-17 years in good health.

This clonotype has a handful of counts. The V gene is TRBV4-2, the J gene TRBJ2-1, with 8 bases lining up with TRBD2. This CDR3 contains 17 residues. J was trimmed by 6 bases and V by 1 base; bases with no gene match: 11. CDR1 LGHNA and CDR2 YNFKEQ come from the germline V gene. The CDR3 DNA follows: TGTGCCAGCAGCCAAGCGCGGGGAACTAGCGGCTCCAATGAGCAGTTCTTC. Protein sequence: CASSQARGTSGSNEQFF.

The V gene is TRBV12-3 or TRBV12-4, the J gene TRBJ2-5, with D unresolved. The CDR3 is made up of 16 amino acids. The V gene lost 3 bases and the J gene lost 2 bases, with 16 bases spanning the gap. The CDR3: CASSFVLAGPQETQYF. The CDR3 nucleotides are TGTGCCAGCAGTTTTGTCTTGGCAGGCCCTCAAGAGACCCAGTACTTC.

The CDR3 here is CASSPRFGWDSSGGDNEQFF. CDR3 bases: TGTGCCAGCAGCCCCCGTTTTGGGTGGGATTCCAGCGGGGGAGACAATGAGCAGTTCTTC. The chain links TRBV11-1 to TRBJ2-1, with TRBD2 matching 8 bases. The CDR3 has 20 amino acids. V trimming: 5 bases; J trimming: 5 bases; junction bases outside the gene matches: 23. Germline V gene data show CDR1 as SGHAT and CDR2 as FQDESV (reference sequence).

The chain carries TRBV13 and TRBJ2-1; D remains unclear. This CDR3 comprises 19 residues. V shed 4 bases and J shed 1 base, with 23 bases lying between them. Germline assignment: CDR1 PRHDT and CDR2 FYEKMQ (reference sequence). This CDR3 reads CASSSIGASVWGSYNEQFF. The CDR3 nucleotides read TGTGCCAGCAGCTCCATCGGAGCCTCGGTGTGGGGTTCCTACAATGAGCAGTTCTTC.

V is TRBV5-1 and J is TRBJ1-2; TRBD1 agrees at 9 bases. CDR3 length: 13 amino acids. V gave up 5 bases and J gave up 2 bases; unmatched junction bases: 1. Germline V gene sequence: CDR1 SGHRS, CDR2 YFSETQ. This CDR3 reads CASRTGGNYGYTF. As DNA, the CDR3 is TGCGCCAGCAGGACAGGGGGAAACTATGGCTACACCTTC.

V gene TRBV6-5 combines with J gene TRBJ2-3; D gene ambiguous. The CDR3 totals 14 residues. CDR1 and CDR2 from the germline V gene are MNHEY and SVGAGI. Trimming pared 2 bases from V and 4 bases from J, leaving 10 bases between. The DNA for the CDR3 is TGTGCCAGCAGTTACGGGCTAGAGGCAGATACGCAGTATTTT. Amino acids: CASSYGLEADTQYF.

This clonotype was observed a few times. The chain combines TRBV9 with TRBJ1-1; weak D call: TRBD1 (5 bases). Trimming stripped 2 bases from V and 0 bases from J, with 17 bases between. Germline V CDR1 and CDR2: SGDLS, YYNGEE. The CDR3 has 17 amino acids. The CDR3 sequence is CASSVIPGRHMNTEAFF. CDR3 coding DNA: TGTGCCAGCAGCGTTATACCGGGACGGCATATGAACACTGAAGCTTTCTTT.

V usage is TRBV6-5 and J usage is TRBJ2-3; a possible D gene is TRBD2 (5 bases). CDR3 length equals 13 residues. Trimming cost V 7 bases and J 1 base, with 9 bases left between them. CDR1 and CDR2 (germline): MNHEY, SVGAGI. CDR3 DNA: TGTGCCAGCACGGATAGCGGCACAGATACGCAGTATTTT. The encoded protein is CASTDSGTDTQYF.

This sequence joins TRBV24-1 and TRBJ2-3; D unclear. This CDR3 comprises 13 residues. V lost 5 bases to trimming and J lost 2 bases, with 7 bases between them. The germline CDR1 and CDR2 sequences are KGHDR and SFDVKD. Here the CDR3 DNA reads TGTGCCACCAGTGTAACACCCACAGATACGCAGTATTTT. As protein: CATSVTPTDTQYF.

The chain combines TRBV7-3 with TRBJ2-5; 9 bases are shared with TRBD2. Germline CDR1 and CDR2: SGHTA and FQGTGA. J lost 5 bases, V lost 0 bases, and 4 bases had no gene match. This CDR3 is 15 amino acids long. The CDR3 is CASSLTLAGVETQYF. The CDR3 nucleotides read TGTGCCAGCAGCTTAACGTTAGCGGGGGTGGAGACCCAGTACTTC.

As to this clonotype: Since no conserved phenylalanine or tryptophan closes the CDR3, a read error is the likely cause. J is TRBJ2-2 and V is TRBV4-3; 10 bases fit TRBD2. Germline CDR1 and CDR2: LGHNA and YSLEER. The length of the CDR3 is 16 residues. J lost 5 bases, V lost 3 bases, and 6 bases had no gene match. Here the CDR3 DNA reads TGCGCCAGCAGCCACCCTAGCGGGGGCGGAACCGGGGAGCTGTTTTGT. Its translation: CASSHPSGGGTGELFC.

The chain carries TRBV9 and TRBJ2-7, with 9 positions matching TRBD2. The CDR3 consists of 14 residues. Germline trimming cut 7 bases from V and 3 bases from J; bases unmatched to any gene: 8. Germline CDR1 SGDLS, CDR2 YYNGEE. The CDR3 DNA sequence: TGTGCCAGCGCGGGAGCGGGAGGAGACTACGAGCAGTACTTC. Translation gives CASAGAGGDYEQYF.

The chain couples TRBV6-5 to TRBJ1-2, with a weak D call TRBD1 (6 bases). Germline V gene lookup returns CDR1 MNHEY and CDR2 SVGAGI. With 1 base removed from V and 4 bases from J, the gap between germline ends came to 13 bases. The CDR3 contains 15 residues. The CDR3 reads CASSYLGGLFYGYTF. The CDR3 region has the DNA TGTGCCAGCAGTTACTTGGGGGGCCTCTTCTATGGCTACACCTTC.

V and J are TRBV4-1 and TRBJ2-1; D not resolved. The CDR3 extends over 14 amino acids. Germline V CDR1 and CDR2: MGHRA, YSYEKL. The germline V and J ends were trimmed by 1 base and 8 bases, with 12 bases remaining between them. CDR3 residues: CASSQADPTDEQFF. CDR3 nucleotides: TGCGCCAGCAGCCAAGCGGATCCTACCGATGAGCAGTTCTTC.

The chain combines TRBV28 with TRBJ2-7; maybe TRBD1 (6 bases). With 6 bases removed from V and 2 bases from J, the gap between germline ends came to 20 bases. The CDR3 consists of 16 residues. The germline V gene encodes CDR1 MDHEN and CDR2 SYDVKM. The CDR3 sequence is CASSLPGHLSPYEQYF. As DNA, the CDR3 is TGTGCCAGCAGCCTACCGGGACACCTATCTCCCTACGAGCAGTACTTC. Looking up the rest from reference TRBV28 and TRBJ2-7 gives the full variable domain: DVKVTQSSRYLVKRTGEKVFLECVQDMDHENMFWYRQDPGLGLRLIYFSYDVKMKEKGDIPEGYSVSREKKERFSLILESASTNQTSMYLCASSLPGHLSPYEQYFGPGTRLTVT.

This sequence joins TRBV7-9 and TRBJ2-5; maybe TRBD1 (6 bases). The DNA matches TRBJ2-1 better at its end, which makes the J call doubtful. Per the germline V gene, CDR1 is SEHNR and CDR2 is FQNEAQ (reference sequence). This CDR3 has 16 amino acids. CDR3 loop: CASSSTGDLRYNEQFF. The CDR3 DNA is TGTGCCAGCAGCTCGACAGGAGATCTACGTTACAATGAGCAGTTCTTC.

The chain joins TRBV28 to TRBJ2-1; tentatively, D is TRBD2 (5 bases). The CDR3 is 16 residues long. The V gene's germline CDR1 is MDHEN and CDR2 SYDVKM. V lost 1 base and J lost 2, with 12 bases in between. CDR3 in amino acids: CASSLSIAPPYNEQFF. The CDR3 region has the DNA TGTGCCAGCAGTTTATCAATAGCGCCTCCCTACAATGAGCAGTTCTTC. The full variable domain, with the rest looked up from reference TRBV28 and TRBJ2-1, is DVKVTQSSRYLVKRTGEKVFLECVQDMDHENMFWYRQDPGLGLRLIYFSYDVKMKEKGDIPEGYSVSREKKERFSLILESASTNQTSMYLCASSLSIAPPYNEQFFGPGTRLTVL.

V and J are TRBV3-1 and TRBJ2-5; D could derive from TRBD1 or TRBD2 (5 bases each). Germline assignment: CDR1 LGHDT and CDR2 YNNKEL (reference sequence). CDR3 length: 15 amino acids. V gave up 0 bases and J gave up 5 bases, with 13 bases separating them. The CDR3 sequence: CASSQETGRTETQYF. The CDR3 nucleotides are TGTGCCAGCAGCCAAGAGACGGGGCGCACGGAGACCCAGTACTTC.

This clonotype has a handful of counts. CDR3 residues: CSVEDFETQYF. DNA of the CDR3: TGCAGCGTTGAAGATTTCGAGACCCAGTACTTC. The J gene is TRBJ2-5, the V gene TRBV29-1; D unclear. Trimming stripped 0 bases from V and 5 bases from J, with 4 bases between. The CDR3 consists of 11 residues. The germline V gene has CDR1 SQVTM and CDR2 ANQGSEA.

J is TRBJ1-4 and V is TRBV20-1; D is perhaps TRBD1 (6 bases). The ends were cut back, 0 bases at V and 8 bases at J, with 13 bases in the middle. Germline V gene sequence: CDR1 DFQATT, CDR2 SNEGSKA (reference sequence). This CDR3 region has 14 residues. The DNA of the CDR3 is TGCAGTGCTAGAGATGTACAGGGCAGAGAAAAACTGTTTTTT. Protein product: CSARDVQGREKLFF.

The chain combines TRBV4-1 with TRBJ1-4, with TRBD1 as a possible D gene (5 bases). V shed 6 bases and J shed 7 bases, with 12 bases lying between them. The CDR3 length is 13 residues. Germline V lookup: CDR1 MGHRA, CDR2 YSYEKL. CDR3 sequence: CASRSPGGEKLFF. The CDR3 bases are TGCGCCAGCAGGAGCCCGGGGGGTGAAAAACTGTTTTTT.

This clonotype occurred a few times. V and J are TRBV12-3 or TRBV12-4 and TRBJ1-5, with 7 nucleotides matching TRBD1. There are 12 residues in the CDR3. V shed 5 bases and J 7 bases; nucleotides not matched to a gene: 2. The CDR3 spells CASSDREQPQHF. As DNA, the CDR3 is TGTGCCAGCAGTGACAGGGAACAGCCCCAGCATTTT.

About this clonotype: The junction shows a germline mismatch at one end, possibly a read error. V gene TRBV11-2 combines with J gene TRBJ2-5; a possible D gene is TRBD2 (6 bases). Per germline, CDR1 SGHAT and CDR2 FQNNGV. The length of the CDR3 is 16 residues. Here the CDR3 reads CTSSLGFLAEQETQYF. The CDR3 DNA reads as TGTACCAGCAGCTTAGGATTCTTAGCGGAGCAAGAGACCCAGTACTTC.

The chain is built from TRBV10-3 and TRBJ2-1, with D possibly being TRBD2 (6 bases). The CDR3 spans 12 residues. V shed 4 bases and J shed 7 bases, with 8 bases lying between them. CDR1 is ENHRY, CDR2 SYGVKD, per germline. The CDR3 loop is CAISGGVNEQFF. The DNA for the CDR3 is TGTGCCATCAGTGGCGGGGTTAATGAGCAGTTCTTC.

The V gene is TRBV20-1, the J gene TRBJ2-1; possible D gene TRBD2, 6 bases. V shed 4 bases and J shed 4 bases, with 14 bases lying between them. CDR1 and CDR2 from the germline V gene are DFQATT and SNEGSKA (reference sequence). The CDR3 has 14 amino acids. CDR3 sequence (DNA): TGCAGTGCTAACACGGGAGTTGGGTACAATGAGCAGTTCTTC. This codes for CSANTGVGYNEQFF.

This clonotype has more than one count but fewer than ten. The V gene is TRBV5-1, the J gene TRBJ2-1; 7 bases fit TRBD2. J was trimmed by 6 bases and V by 2 bases; bases with no gene match: 14. Germline CDR1 reads SGHRS; CDR2 reads YFSETQ. This CDR3 spans 17 amino acids. The CDR3 sequence is CASSFWTSGAGGNEQFF. DNA for the CDR3: TGCGCCAGCAGCTTTTGGACTAGTGGGGCAGGTGGCAATGAGCAGTTCTTC.

In this sample, this clonotype turned up a few times. The gene calls are TRBV5-1 and TRBJ2-5; 12 positions agree with TRBD2. The CDR3 is 16 amino acids. Trimming at V came to 7 bases and at J to 0 bases, leaving 7 bases not matched to a gene. Per germline, CDR1 SGHRS and CDR2 YFSETQ. CDR3 sequence: CASALAGGPYQETQYF. In DNA, the CDR3 is TGCGCCAGCGCACTAGCGGGGGGTCCGTACCAAGAGACCCAGTACTTC.

The V call is TRBV9, the J call TRBJ2-6; D assignment may be TRBD1 or TRBD2 (5 bases each). The V gene lost 4 bases and the J gene lost 1 base, with 15 bases spanning the gap. Germline CDR1 reads SGDLS; CDR2 reads YYNGEE. CDR3 size: 17 residues. The chain's CDR3 is CASSFRDGPSGANVLTF. In nucleotides, the CDR3 is TGTGCCAGCAGCTTCCGGGACGGACCATCTGGGGCCAACGTCCTGACTTTC. Full variable domain (outside the CDR3, taken from reference TRBV9 and TRBJ2-6): DSGVTQTPKHLITATGQRVTLRCSPRSGDLSVYWYQQSLDQGLQFLIQYYNGEERAKGNILERFSAQQFPDLHSELNLSSLELGDSALYFCASSFRDGPSGANVLTFGAGSRLTVL.